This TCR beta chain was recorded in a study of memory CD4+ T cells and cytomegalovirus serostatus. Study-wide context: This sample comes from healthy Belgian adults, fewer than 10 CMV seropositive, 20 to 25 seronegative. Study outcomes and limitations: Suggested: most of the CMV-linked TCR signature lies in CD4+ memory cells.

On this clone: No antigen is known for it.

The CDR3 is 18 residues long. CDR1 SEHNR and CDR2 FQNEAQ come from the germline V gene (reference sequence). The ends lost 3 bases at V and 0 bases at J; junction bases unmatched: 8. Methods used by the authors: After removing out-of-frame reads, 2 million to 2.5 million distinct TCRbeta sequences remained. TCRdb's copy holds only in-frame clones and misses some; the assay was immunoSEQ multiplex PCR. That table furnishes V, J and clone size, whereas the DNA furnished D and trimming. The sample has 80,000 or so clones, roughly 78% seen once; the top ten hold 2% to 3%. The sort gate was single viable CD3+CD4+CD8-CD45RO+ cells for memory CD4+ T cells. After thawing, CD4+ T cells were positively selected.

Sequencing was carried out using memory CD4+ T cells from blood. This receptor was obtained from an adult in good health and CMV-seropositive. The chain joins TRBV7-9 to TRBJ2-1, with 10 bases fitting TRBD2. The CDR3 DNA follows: TGTGCCAGCAGCTTTAAGCGGGAGGGCCTCGACTCCTACAATGAGCAGTTCTTC. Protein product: CASSFKREGLDSYNEQFF. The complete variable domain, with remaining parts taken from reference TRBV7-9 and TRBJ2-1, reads DTGVSQNPRHKITKRGQNVTFRCDPISEHNRLYWYRQTLGQGPEFLTYFQNEAQLEKSRLLSDRFSAERPKGSFSTLEIQRTEQGDSAMYLCASSFKREGLDSYNEQFFGPGTRLTVL.